Listed here is a single T cell receptor (beta chain). The antigen remains undetermined. This specimen belongs to a study of post-analysis software for immune sequencing data. For the study at large: Clinical courses comprised relapsing-remitting, secondary progressive and progressive-relapsing multiple sclerosis. Study-wide points: Under the F measure, samples that were prepared in one batch clustered strongly together. Relative to controls, patients had 5 or 6 TRBV segments at higher frequency, with TRBV5-6, TRBV5-1 and TRBV20-1 among these. Significantly decreased normalized Chao1 diversity was recorded for multiple sclerosis patients relative to controls.

Prepared libraries of TCR beta cDNA carried unique molecular identifiers. When roughly 1 to 10 million T cells were used, they gave roughly 490,000 cDNA molecules. A single record per CDR3 protein comes from TCRdb applying MiXCR to the PCR reads. The sample has some 700,000 distinct CDR3 sequences; around 64% are singletons. Trimming took 6 bases from V and 0 from J, leaving 15 bases between them. The CDR3 runs 16 residues. Per germline, CDR1 MNHEY and CDR2 SVGEGT. The sequence was obtained from a girl between 2 and 10 years old with multiple sclerosis. The source material was blood. V gene TRBV6-2 or TRBV6-3 combines with J gene TRBJ1-5, with D perhaps matching TRBD1 (5 bases). The CDR3: CASSYDGGSSNQPQHF. The DNA for the CDR3 is TGTGCCAGCAGCTACGACGGGGGGAGTAGCAATCAGCCCCAGCATTTT.